These 26 T cell receptor beta chains share one sample of origin, sequenced in a study of identical twins. Each CDR3 protein is one row after TCRdb ran MiXCR on the 5' RACE reads. The sample lists approximately 670,000 distinct CDR3 sequences; approximately 6% were seen once. Sequencing used naive T cells sorted from blood. Every receptor here comes from a man between 18 and 35 years old in good health.

The chain employs TRBV24-1 and TRBJ2-7; D is perhaps TRBD1 (5 bases). Germline V lookup: CDR1 KGHDR, CDR2 SFDVKD. The germline V and J ends were trimmed by 12 bases and 6 bases, with 20 bases remaining between them. This CDR3 contains 13 residues. The CDR3 here is CAPIRTRASEQYV. The CDR3 DNA reads TGTGCCCCGATCCGGACACGGGCTAGCGAGCAGTACGTC.

The chain uses TRBV15 and TRBJ1-1; the match to TRBD1 covers 9 bases. The V and J ends lost 1 base and 5 bases, in that order; junction bases with no gene match: 5. The V gene's germline CDR1 is LNHNV and CDR2 YYDKDF (reference sequence). This CDR3 spans 15 amino acids. In nucleotides, the CDR3 is TGTGCCACCAGCAGAGGTACAGGGGGCCGAACTGAAGCTTTCTTT. Amino acids: CATSRGTGGRTEAFF.

Many counts were recorded for this clonotype. This chain links TRBV7-2 with TRBJ2-7; tentatively, D is TRBD1 or TRBD2 (5 bases each). The CDR3 is 15 amino acids. The V and J ends lost 1 base and 4 bases respectively, with 14 bases between them. Germline CDR1 is SGHTA and CDR2 is FQGNSA. CDR3 residues: CASSLVGDRYYEQYF. The CDR3 nucleotides read TGTGCCAGCAGCTTAGTGGGGGATCGGTATTACGAGCAGTACTTC.

In DNA, the CDR3 is TGTGCCAGCAGACAGAGTACAGGGGGCTCTGAAGCTTTCTTT. Residues: CASRQSTGGSEAFF. The rearrangement joins TRBV3-1 to TRBJ1-1; 9 bases fit TRBD1. Germline values: CDR1 LGHDT, CDR2 YNNKEL (reference sequence). CDR3 length equals 14 residues. The V gene end was trimmed by 6 bases and the J gene end by 6 bases; junction bases not matched to a gene: 8.

This sequence joins TRBV11-3 and TRBJ2-4; D unclear. The germline V gene encodes CDR1 SGHNT and CDR2 YENEEA. This CDR3 has 17 residues. V was clipped by 1 base and J by 1 base, with 14 bases between them. CDR3 nucleotide sequence: TGTGCCAGCAGCTTAGGCGGCTCCTACGGGGCCAAAAACATTCAGTACTTC. As protein: CASSLGGSYGAKNIQYF.

This clonotype was seen ten or more times. The CDR3 region has the DNA TGCAGTGCTAGAGATGCCGGGGCTAGCACAGATACGCAGTATTTT. It encodes CSARDAGASTDTQYF. The chain joins TRBV20-1 to TRBJ2-3; TRBD1 or TRBD2 may be the D gene (5 bases each). V was shortened by 0 bases and J by 0 bases, with 10 bases between the two germline ends. The CDR3 runs 15 residues. The germline V gene has CDR1 DFQATT and CDR2 SNEGSKA (reference sequence).

The rearrangement uses TRBV2 and TRBJ1-4; TRBD1 matches 10 bases. This CDR3 spans 17 amino acids. Germline assignment: CDR1 SNHLY and CDR2 FYNNEI. With V trimmed by 5 bases and J by 2 bases, 8 bases remained unmatched. The CDR3 coding sequence is TGTGCCAGCAGTCCGACAGGGGGCGCGATTACTAATGAAAAACTGTTTTTT. Translation: CASSPTGGAITNEKLFF.

Points on this clonotype: The CDR3 does not end in the conserved phenylalanine or tryptophan, so this is likely a read error. The rearrangement joins TRBV30 to TRBJ2-5; tentative D call: TRBD2 (6 bases). With 1 base removed from V and 2 bases from J, the gap between germline ends came to 11 bases. Looked up from germline, CDR1 is GTSNPN and CDR2 is SVGIG (reference sequence). This CDR3 contains 14 residues. In DNA, the CDR3 is TGTGCCTGGAGTGGACTAGGTATACAAGAGACCCAGTACTGC. Translating it yields CAWSGLGIQETQYC.

This clonotype has ten or more counts. The V gene is TRBV15, the J gene TRBJ1-1; maybe TRBD1 (5 bases). V dropped 1 base and J dropped 8 bases, with 11 bases sitting between them. CDR1 is LNHNV and CDR2 is YYDKDF in the germline V gene (reference sequence). The CDR3 runs to 13 residues. CDR3 region: CATSRVSGDEAFF. For the CDR3, the DNA is TGTGCCACCAGCAGAGTCTCCGGGGACGAAGCTTTCTTT. Complete variable domain (other parts from reference TRBV15 and TRBJ1-1): DAMVIQNPRYQVTQFGKPVTLSCSQTLNHNVMYWYQQKSSQAPKLLFHYYDKDFNNEADTPDNFQSRRPNTSFCFLDIRSPGLGDTAMYLCATSRVSGDEAFFGQGTRLTVV.

CDR3 region: CASSSFEETQYF. CDR3 bases: TGTGCCAGCAGCTCTTTTGAAGAGACCCAGTACTTC. The chain couples TRBV6-4 to TRBJ2-5, with no clear D. Between the trimmed V and J ends, which lost 6 bases and 3 bases, there was a span of 8 bases. This CDR3 spans 12 amino acids. Germline loops: CDR1 MRHNA, CDR2 SNTAGT.

The chain combines TRBV29-1 with TRBJ2-7; D unclear. Per germline, CDR1 SQVTM and CDR2 ANQGSEA. With 6 bases removed from V and 3 bases from J, the gap between germline ends came to 15 bases. This CDR3 contains 13 residues. CDR3: CSVNSPANYEQYF. The DNA for the CDR3 is TGCAGCGTAAATAGTCCGGCCAACTACGAGCAGTACTTC.

This clonotype was detected a few times. V is TRBV6-2 or TRBV6-3 and J is TRBJ2-2; D is unresolved. Germline lookup yields CDR1 MNHEY and CDR2 SVGEGT. The CDR3 runs 13 residues. V was pared by 7 bases and J by 5 bases, with 11 bases between. CDR3 coding DNA: TGTGCCAGCACCTTATTTCCGACCGGGGAGCTGTTTTTT. Its translation is CASTLFPTGELFF.

The V gene is TRBV7-2, the J gene TRBJ1-4; D ambiguous. This CDR3 is built from 15 residues. V was pared by 4 bases and J by 7 bases, with 16 bases between. From germline, CDR1 is SGHTA and CDR2 FQGNSA. CDR3 sequence: CASSSTAHSVEKLFF. The DNA for the CDR3 is TGTGCCAGCAGCTCCACGGCCCATTCGGTTGAAAAACTGTTTTTT.

This clonotype was seen many times. The chain links TRBV5-6 to TRBJ2-5, with a weak D call TRBD2 (5 bases). This CDR3 is 16 amino acids long. With 2 bases removed from V and 5 bases from J, the gap between germline ends came to 19 bases. Germline CDR1 and CDR2: SGHDT and YYEEEE. Written as DNA, the CDR3 is TGTGCCAGCAGCTTCCGCACGGCGGACTCGAAGGAGACCCAGTACTTC. Translating it yields CASSFRTADSKETQYF.

This clonotype was counted ten times or more. This chain joins TRBV10-3 and TRBJ2-1, with D perhaps given as TRBD1 or TRBD2 (6 bases each). From germline, CDR1 is ENHRY and CDR2 SYGVKD. The CDR3 covers 15 residues. V was pared by 3 bases and J by 0 bases, with 9 bases between. CDR3 DNA sequence: TGTGCCATCAGTGAAGGGGGGAGCTCCTACAATGAGCAGTTCTTC. Its translation is CAISEGGSSYNEQFF.

This clonotype has a count of ten or more. The V and J genes are TRBV12-3 or TRBV12-4 and TRBJ2-7; D unclear. The CDR3 is 11 residues long. V lost 6 bases and J 3 bases, leaving 6 bases between the germline ends. The CDR3 reads CASSRGYEQYV. The DNA of the CDR3 is TGTGCCAGCAGCCGTGGCTACGAGCAGTACGTC.

A remark on this clonotype: This clone may be a read error of a much larger clone one base away. Because the CDR3 is missing its conserved closing phenylalanine or tryptophan, this is likely a read error. The chain recombines TRBV6-5 with TRBJ2-7, with D possibly matching TRBD1 (6 bases). Germline loops: CDR1 MNHEY, CDR2 SVGAGI. V was cut by 2 bases and J by 2 bases, with 10 bases left in between. This CDR3 comprises 14 residues. The CDR3 here is CASSYQGQTYEQYL. In nucleotides, the CDR3 is TGTGCCAGCAGTTACCAAGGACAGACCTACGAGCAGTACTTA.

About this clonotype itself: A junction boundary mismatches the germline segment, possibly from a read error. V is TRBV20-1 and J is TRBJ1-1; D may be TRBD1 (5 bases). CDR3 length: 12 residues. Germline V CDR1 and CDR2: DFQATT, SNEGSKA (reference sequence). CDR3 sequence reads: CRPGRVNTEAFF. The CDR3 DNA sequence: TGTCGACCAGGGCGGGTGAACACTGAAGCTTTCTTT.

V gene TRBV10-3 combines with J gene TRBJ2-7; perhaps TRBD2 as D (6 bases). Germline V gives CDR1 ENHRY, CDR2 SYGVKD. The CDR3 is 15 amino acids. Between the trimmed V and J ends, which lost 0 bases and 0 bases, there was a span of 9 bases. The CDR3, as DNA: TGTGCCATCAGTGAGTCCGGGGGAAACTCCTACGAGCAGTACGTC. Translated, it gives CAISESGGNSYEQYV.

This clonotype was observed many times. The V call is TRBV10-2, the J call TRBJ2-1, with 8 bases lining up with TRBD2. Germline values: CDR1 WSHSY, CDR2 SAAADI. This CDR3 has 14 amino acids. V was clipped by 6 bases and J by 6 bases; unmatched bases: 7. The CDR3 protein is CASRLAGRANEQFF. DNA for the CDR3: TGCGCCAGCAGATTGGCCGGGAGGGCCAATGAGCAGTTCTTC.

On this clonotype itself: Its ends do not fully match the called genes, so a read error is possible. The rearrangement joins TRBV7-9 to TRBJ2-7; 10 bases map to TRBD2. The CDR3 extends over 14 amino acids. In germline, CDR1 is SEHNR, CDR2 FQNEAQ (reference sequence). This CDR3 is CASSLAGVGREQYF. The CDR3, as DNA: TGTGCCAGCAGCCTAGCGGGAGTGGGACGCGAGCAGTACTTC.

Comments on this clonotype: The junction departs from the called germline gene at one end, perhaps through a read error. V and J are TRBV6-1 and TRBJ1-1; the D is unclear. The CDR3 is 12 residues long. Germline assignment: CDR1 MNHNS and CDR2 SASEGT. The CDR3 DNA is TGTGCCAGCAGTCAAGCGATTCCTGAAGCTTTCTTT. Protein: CASSQAIPEAFF.

This clonotype was detected only a few times. The J gene is TRBJ2-1, the V gene TRBV6-5; 8 bases are a match to TRBD1. CDR1 and CDR2 from the germline V gene are MNHEY and SVGAGI. The CDR3 runs to 17 residues. The V and J ends lost 0 bases and 3 bases, in that order; junction bases with no gene match: 7. The CDR3 region is CASSYSRTGWRYNEQFF. In DNA, the CDR3 is TGTGCCAGCAGTTACTCACGGACAGGGTGGCGCTACAATGAGCAGTTCTTC.

The chain combines TRBV6-5 with TRBJ1-2; no reliable D call. V was trimmed by 2 bases and J by 3 bases, leaving 16 bases between them. The CDR3 is 16 amino acids. Per the germline V gene, CDR1 is MNHEY and CDR2 is SVGAGI. The CDR3 region is CASSYGNFGLYYGYTF. CDR3 coding DNA: TGTGCCAGCAGTTACGGGAACTTCGGCCTTTACTATGGCTACACCTTC.

This clonotype came up many times. This sequence joins TRBV10-3 and TRBJ1-3; the D is unclear. The V end lost 2 bases, the J end lost 0 bases, and 8 bases lay between the germline ends. The CDR3 length is 15 residues. Germline-derived CDR1 and CDR2 are ENHRY and SYGVKD. The CDR3 DNA reads as TGTGCCATCAGTGAGGGCTCGTTCTCTGGAAACACCATATATTTT. Translated: CAISEGSFSGNTIYF.

This clonotype was observed at least ten times. The rearrangement links TRBV25-1 to TRBJ1-1; perhaps TRBD1 as D (5 bases). CDR3 size: 12 residues. Germline lookup yields CDR1 MGHDK and CDR2 SYGVNS. Trimming removed 3 bases from V and 6 bases from J, with 8 bases in between. In DNA form, the CDR3 reads TGTGCCAGCAGTGATGGGGGGTCTGAAGCTTTCTTT. Translated: CASSDGGSEAFF.